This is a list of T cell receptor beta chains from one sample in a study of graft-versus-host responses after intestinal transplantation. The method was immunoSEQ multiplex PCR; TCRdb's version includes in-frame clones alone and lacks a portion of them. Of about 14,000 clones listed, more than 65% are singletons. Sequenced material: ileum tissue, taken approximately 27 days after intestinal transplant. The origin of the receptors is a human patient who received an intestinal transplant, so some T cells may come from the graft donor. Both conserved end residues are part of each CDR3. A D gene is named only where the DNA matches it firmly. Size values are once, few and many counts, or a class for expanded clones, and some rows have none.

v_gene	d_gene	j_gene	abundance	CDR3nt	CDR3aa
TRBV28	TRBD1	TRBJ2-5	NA	TGTGCCAGCAGTTTCATCGGGACAGACAACCAAGAGACCCAGTACTTC	CASSFIGTDNQETQYF
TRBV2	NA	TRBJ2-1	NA	TGTGCCAGCTTGGGAACCGGAGGCAATGAGCAGTTCTTC	CASLGTGGNEQFF
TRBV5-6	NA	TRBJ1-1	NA	TGTGCCAGCAGCTTGGTATCGGCTGAAGCTTTCTTT	CASSLVSAEAFF
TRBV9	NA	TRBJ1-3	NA	TGTGCCAGCAGCGTAGGACGGGACACCTTTGGAAACACCATATATTTT	CASSVGRDTFGNTIYF
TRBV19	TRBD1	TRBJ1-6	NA	TGTGCCAGTAGTATGGAGACAGGGGGTAGTTCACCCCTCCACTTT	CASSMETGGSSPLHF
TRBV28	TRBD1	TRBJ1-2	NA	TGTGCCAGCAGAGCAACCGGGACAGGGTCTGGCTACACCTTC	CASRATGTGSGYTF
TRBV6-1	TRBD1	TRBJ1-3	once	TGCGCCCTGACAGGGGACTCTGGAAACATCATATATTTT	CALTGDSGNIIYF
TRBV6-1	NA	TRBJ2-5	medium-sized	TGTGCCAGCAGTGAGGACAATAGCGAGACCCAGTACTTC	CASSEDNSETQYF
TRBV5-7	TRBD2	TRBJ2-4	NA	TGTGCCAGCAGCTTGATTCGGGGGGGAGCCAAAAACATTCAGTACTTC	CASSLIRGGAKNIQYF
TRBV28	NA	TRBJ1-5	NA	TGTGCCAGCAGTTTACAGCAGGTCAATCAGCCCCAGCATTTT	CASSLQQVNQPQHF
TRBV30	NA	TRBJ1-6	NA	TGTGCCTTCTCTGGACAGATGAATTCACCCCTCCACTTT	CAFSGQMNSPLHF
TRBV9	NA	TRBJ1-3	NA	TGTGCCAGCAGTGCCACAGGGCTGACGGGAAACACCATATATTTT	CASSATGLTGNTIYF
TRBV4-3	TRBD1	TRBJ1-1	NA	TGCGCCAGCAGCCGACAGGGCCTTAACACTGAAGCTTTCTTT	CASSRQGLNTEAFF
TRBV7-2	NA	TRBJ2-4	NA	TGTGCCAGCAGCCTGGCCGACAGAAAAAACATTCAGTACTTC	CASSLADRKNIQYF
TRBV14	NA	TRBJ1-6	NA	TGTGCCAGCAGCCAACTCAGACAGACCTATAATTCACCCCTCCACTTT	CASSQLRQTYNSPLHF
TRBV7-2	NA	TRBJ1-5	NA	TGTGCCAGCAGCTTTGAGCGGGATCAGCCCCAGCATTTT	CASSFERDQPQHF
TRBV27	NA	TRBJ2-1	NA	TGTGCCAGCACACTAGTCCCCCCTGGCAATGAGCAGTTCTTC	CASTLVPPGNEQFF
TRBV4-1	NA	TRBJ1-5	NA	TGCGCCAGCAGCCTAGGAGGGCTTAGCAATCAGCCCCAGCATTTT	CASSLGGLSNQPQHF
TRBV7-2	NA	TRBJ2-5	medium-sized	TGTGCCAGCAGCCCATATGGGGGGGGCGTGAAAGAGACCCAGTACTTC	CASSPYGGGVKETQYF
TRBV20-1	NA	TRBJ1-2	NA	TGCAGTGCCGAGGGAGGTTATGGCTACACCTTC	CSAEGGYGYTF
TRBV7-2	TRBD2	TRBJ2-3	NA	TGTGCCAGCAGTACTAGCGGACGCACAGATACGCAGTATTTT	CASSTSGRTDTQYF
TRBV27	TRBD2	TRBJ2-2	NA	TGTGCCAGCAGTTTAACCCGACTAGCGGGGGGTCCAGGTACCGGGGAGCTGTTTTTT	CASSLTRLAGGPGTGELFF
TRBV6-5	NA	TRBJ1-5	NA	TGTGCCAGCAGAGACGGGACATACAGCAATCAGCCCCAGCATTTT	CASRDGTYSNQPQHF
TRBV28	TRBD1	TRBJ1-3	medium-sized	TGTGCCAGCAGTCCGGGACAGGCGGCTGGAAACACCATATATTTT	CASSPGQAAGNTIYF
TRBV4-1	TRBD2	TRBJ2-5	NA	TGCGCCAGCAGCCAAGTATTTGCGGGGGGACGGACCCAGTACTTC	CASSQVFAGGRTQYF
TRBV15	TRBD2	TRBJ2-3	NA	TGTGCCACCAGCGGCCTACTAGCGGGGGCAGATACGCAGTATTTT	CATSGLLAGADTQYF
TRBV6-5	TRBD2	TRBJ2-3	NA	TGTGCCAGCAGTGGGGGGGACCTTAGCACAGATACGCAGTATTTT	CASSGGDLSTDTQYF
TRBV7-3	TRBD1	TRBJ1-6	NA	TGTGCCAGCAGCTGGACAGGGAATTCACCCCTCCACTTT	CASSWTGNSPLHF
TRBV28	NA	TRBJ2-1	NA	TGTGCCAGCAACCTGGGGGGGGCGAACTACAATGAGCAGTTCTTC	CASNLGGANYNEQFF
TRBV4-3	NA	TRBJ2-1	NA	TGCGCCAGCAGCCAAGTACTACAGGGATCCTACAATGAGCAGTTCTTC	CASSQVLQGSYNEQFF
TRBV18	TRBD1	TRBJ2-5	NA	TGTGCCAGCTCACTATACAGGGGCGCGGAGACCCAGTACTTC	CASSLYRGAETQYF
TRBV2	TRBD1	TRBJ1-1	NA	TGTGCCAGCAGTCTGGACAGGGAGGCTGAAGCTTTCTTT	CASSLDREAEAFF
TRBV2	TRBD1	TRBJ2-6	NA	TGTGCCAGCAGTGCGGGACAGGGGGGTTCTGGGGCCAACGTCCTGACTTTC	CASSAGQGGSGANVLTF
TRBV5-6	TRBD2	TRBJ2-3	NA	TGTGCCAGCAGCTTGGTTAGCGGGAGCACAGATACGCAGTATTTT	CASSLVSGSTDTQYF
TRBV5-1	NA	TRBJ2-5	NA	TGCGCCAGCAGCTTGGCCAGAGGGGGAGAGACCCAGTACTTC	CASSLARGGETQYF
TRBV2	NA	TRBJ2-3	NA	TGTGCCAGCAAGGATGGGGGGGCGCGTCTGGGGACGCAGTATTTT	CASKDGGARLGTQYF
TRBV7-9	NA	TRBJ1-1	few	TGTGCCAGCAGCTTAGTTTACAGGGAAGCTGAAGCTTTCTTT	CASSLVYREAEAFF
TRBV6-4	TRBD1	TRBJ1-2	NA	TGTGCCAGCAGTGACTTAGACAGGGGGTATGGCTACACCTTC	CASSDLDRGYGYTF
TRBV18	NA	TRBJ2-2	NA	TGTGCCAGCTCACCAGGCTCGACAGCCACCGGGGAGCTGTTTTTT	CASSPGSTATGELFF
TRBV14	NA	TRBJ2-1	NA	TGTGCCAGCAGCCACCACGGACAGTACAATGAGCAGTTCTTC	CASSHHGQYNEQFF
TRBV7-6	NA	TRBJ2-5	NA	TGTGCCAGCAGCGACAGGTACCAAGAGACCCAGTACTTC	CASSDRYQETQYF
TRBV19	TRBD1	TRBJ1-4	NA	TGTGCCAGTAATCAGGGGGCAGCTAATGAAAAACTGTTTTTT	CASNQGAANEKLFF
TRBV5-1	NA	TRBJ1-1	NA	TGCGCCAGCAGCTTTAGGGGGGGGGAGAACACTGAAGCTTTCTTT	CASSFRGGENTEAFF
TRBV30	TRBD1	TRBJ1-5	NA	TGTGCCTGGAGTAAGGGGGCGAGCAATCAGCCCCAGCATTTT	CAWSKGASNQPQHF
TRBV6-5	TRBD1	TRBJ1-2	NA	TGTGCCAGCAGTTACGGACAGGGGGATAGGGACTATGGCTACACCTTC	CASSYGQGDRDYGYTF
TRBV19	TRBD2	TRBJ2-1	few	TGTGCCAGTAGTATTCTGGGGACTAGCGTCCCTCTGAAGGGTGAGCAGTTCTTC	CASSILGTSVPLKGEQFF
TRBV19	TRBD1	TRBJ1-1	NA	TGTGCCAGTAAGGGGAGACAGGGATGGACTGAAGCTTTCTTT	CASKGRQGWTEAFF
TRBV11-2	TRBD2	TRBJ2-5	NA	TGTGCCAGCAGCTTATTTCGGGGGGGCCGAGAGACCCAGTACTTC	CASSLFRGGRETQYF
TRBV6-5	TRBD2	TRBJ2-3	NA	TGTGCCAGCAGACTCGGGACTAGCCCCGATTATACGCAGTATTTT	CASRLGTSPDYTQYF
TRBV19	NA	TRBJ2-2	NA	TGTGCCAGTAGTTTGCAGGGGTCCGGGGAGCTGTTTTTT	CASSLQGSGELFF
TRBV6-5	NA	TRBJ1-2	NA	TGTGCCAGCAGTTACTCGCCCACATTAAGATACGGCTACACCTTC	CASSYSPTLRYGYTF
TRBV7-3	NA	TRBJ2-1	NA	TGTGCCAGCAGCAAAAGTCGTGGGGGGACCGACAATGAGCAGTTCTTC	CASSKSRGGTDNEQFF
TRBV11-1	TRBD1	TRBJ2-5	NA	TGTGCCAGCAGACCTGGGACAGCCGCACAAGAGACCCAGTACTTC	CASRPGTAAQETQYF
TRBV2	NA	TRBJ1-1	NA	TGTGCCAGCAGGCCCAAGACAGGGAACACTGAAGCTTTCTTT	CASRPKTGNTEAFF
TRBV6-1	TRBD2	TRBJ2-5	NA	TGTGCCAGCAGTGATCTTAGGACTAGCGGGGAAGAGACCCAGTACTTC	CASSDLRTSGEETQYF
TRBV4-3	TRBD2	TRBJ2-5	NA	TGCGCCAGCAGCCAAGGAAGCGGGGGGCAAGAGACCCAGTACTTC	CASSQGSGGQETQYF
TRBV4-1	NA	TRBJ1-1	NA	TGCGCCAGCAGCCAAGAAGGCAGGGGAGAGACTGAAGCTTTCTTT	CASSQEGRGETEAFF
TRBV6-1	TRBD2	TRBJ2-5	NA	TGTGCCAGCAGCATTAGCGGGGGCCAAGAGACCCAGTACTTC	CASSISGGQETQYF